The clone carrying this T cell receptor (beta chain) was picked up a small number of times. Its antigen is unidentified. The CDR3 runs 12 residues. With 0 bases removed from V and 8 bases from J, the gap between germline ends came to 7 bases. Germline-derived CDR1 and CDR2 are DFQATT and SNEGSKA (reference sequence). The sample belongs to a study of response to subunit inactivated influenza vaccine. Points from the study as a whole: It was suggested by the authors that few new T cells are recruited by each seasonal influenza vaccination.

One entry per CDR3 protein, called by TCRdb with MiXCR from the RT-PCR reads. This table holds roughly 710,000 distinct CDR3 sequences, 13% to 15% found once. The source is a man aged 50 to 59 who received an inactivated influenza vaccine. Sequencing used PBMCs from blood, obtained roughly 15 days before vaccination. V gene TRBV20-1 combines with J gene TRBJ1-4; unclear D gene. The CDR3 nucleotides read TGCAGTGCTAGAGATTTGTTGGAAAAACTGTTTTTT. This sequence encodes CSARDLLEKLFF.